The T cell receptor (beta chain) described here comes from a study of blood T cell repertoires in COVID-19. As for the study in general: Whether acute or convalescent, the COVID-19 samples came from the United States, Italy and Spain.

The CDR3 covers 14 residues. CDR1 is SGHVS, CDR2 FQNEAQ, per germline. V shed 3 bases, J shed 5 bases, and the junction held 5 bases outside the gene matches. Here immunoSEQ multiplex PCR was the method, and the copy in TCRdb shows in-frame clones only, minus some. The table has about 77,000 clones, 75% to 90% seen once; the top ten hold more than 4%. V is TRBV7-8 and J is TRBJ1-1; 8 positions match TRBD1. The receptor comes from a woman aged 65 to 85 with acute or convalescent COVID-19. Sequencing was performed on peripheral blood. CDR3 protein: CASSFDRGGTEAFF. In DNA form, the CDR3 reads TGTGCCAGCAGCTTTGACAGGGGAGGGACTGAAGCTTTCTTT.